The clone carrying this T cell receptor (beta chain) turned up a few times. Its cognate antigen is unknown. This sample is part of a study of vaccination and CD4 T cells after COVID-19. Noted treatment: approximately nine-day PBMC culture with coronavirus spike peptide pools or control peptides (ViraFEST assay). The ends were cut back, 4 bases at V and 1 base at J, with 8 bases in the middle. Germline V CDR1 and CDR2: SGHNT, YYREEE (reference sequence). The CDR3 is 13 residues long. Sequence data for DNA of cultured CD4+ T cells were generated by the Oncomine TCR Beta short-read assay. Via MiXCR, TCRdb re-called the PCR reads, giving one row per CDR3 protein. This table has approximately 22,000 distinct CDR3 sequences, approximately 56% appearing once.

The receptor comes from a human donor who received a COVID-19 vaccine. The gene calls are TRBV5-4 and TRBJ1-2; weak D call: TRBD1 (6 bases). Source: CD4+ T cells from blood, cultured in vitro, taken after SARS-CoV-2 vaccination. As DNA, the CDR3 is TGTGCCAGCAGCATACAGGGTAACTATGGCTACACCTTC. Encoded protein: CASSIQGNYGYTF. The whole variable domain, filled in from reference TRBV5-4 and TRBJ1-2, reads ETGVTQSPTHLIKTRGQQVTLRCSSQSGHNTVSWYQQALGQGPQFIFQYYREEENGRGNFPPRFSGLQFPNYSSELNVNALELDDSALYLCASSIQGNYGYTFGSGTRLTVV.